This T cell receptor (beta chain) is from a study of T cells of healthy individuals. TCRdb re-called the 5' RACE reads with MiXCR, one entry per CDR3 protein. The sample has more than 85,000 distinct CDR3 sequences; 17% are singletons. The CDR3 totals 13 residues. V lost 0 bases and J lost 7, with 7 bases in between. Germline values: CDR1 SGHRS, CDR2 YFSETQ. The rearrangement uses TRBV5-1 and TRBJ2-2; a possible D gene is TRBD2 (6 bases). This receptor was obtained from a human donor in good health. The CDR3 protein is CASSLVEGGELFF. CDR3 DNA sequence: TGCGCCAGCAGCTTGGTGGAGGGCGGGGAGCTGTTTTTT.